This TCR beta chain was retrieved from a study of post-analysis software for immune sequencing data. As for the study in general: Secondary progressive, relapsing-remitting and progressive-relapsing multiple sclerosis were among the included disease courses.

Findings and limits, study-wide: Among multiple sclerosis patients, normalized Chao1 diversity was significantly below that of controls. The authors found that F measure strongly co-clustered same-batch samples.

A word on this clonotype: Its matching antigen is unknown.

The TCR beta cDNA libraries carried unique molecular identifiers. About 500,000 cDNA molecules were obtained per 1 to 10 million input T cells. TCRdb itself ran the PCR reads through MiXCR, one entry per CDR3 protein. This table has 450,000 to 700,000 distinct CDR3 sequences, around 47% appearing once. This TCR was sampled from a girl aged 10 to 17 with multiple sclerosis. Source material: blood.

The CDR3 nucleotides read TGTGCCACCAGTGATTTTCTGGGGGCAGATACGCAGTATTTT. This sequence encodes CATSDFLGADTQYF. J is TRBJ2-3 and V is TRBV24-1, with D tentatively TRBD1 or TRBD2 (5 bases each). This CDR3 has 14 residues. V lost 1 base and J 4 bases, leaving 8 bases between the germline ends. Germline V lookup: CDR1 KGHDR, CDR2 SFDVKD.